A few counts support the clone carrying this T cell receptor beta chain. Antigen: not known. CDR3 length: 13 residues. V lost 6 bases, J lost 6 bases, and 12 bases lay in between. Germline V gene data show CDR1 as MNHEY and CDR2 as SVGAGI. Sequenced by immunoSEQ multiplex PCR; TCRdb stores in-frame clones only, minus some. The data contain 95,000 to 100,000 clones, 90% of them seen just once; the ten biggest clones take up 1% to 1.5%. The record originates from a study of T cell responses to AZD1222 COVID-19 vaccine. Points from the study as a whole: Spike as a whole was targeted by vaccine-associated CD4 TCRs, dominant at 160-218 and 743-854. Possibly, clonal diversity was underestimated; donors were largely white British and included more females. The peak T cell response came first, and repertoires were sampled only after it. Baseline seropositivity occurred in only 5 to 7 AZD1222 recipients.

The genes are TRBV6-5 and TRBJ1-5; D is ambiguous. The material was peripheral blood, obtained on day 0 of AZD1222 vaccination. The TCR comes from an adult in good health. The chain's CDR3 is CASRQEVSQPQHF. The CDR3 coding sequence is TGTGCCAGCAGGCAGGAGGTCTCTCAGCCCCAGCATTTT.